These 24 T cell receptor beta chains share one sample of origin, sequenced in a study of human T cells and chemical hapten exposure. A single record per CDR3 protein comes from TCRdb applying MiXCR to the RACE reads. The sample consists of under 40,000 distinct CDR3 sequences, just under 6.5% of them appearing once. Time point denoted: patch test 1, 2 weeks after DPC sensitization. Treatment specified: therapeutic diphenylcyclopropenone sensitization with weekly scalp DPC. Blood, whole and unfractionated, served as the source for total RNA extraction. The starting material was whole blood, obtained in connection with sensitization to the hapten diphenylcyclopropenone (DPC). These receptors originate from a woman in her twenties or thirties with alopecia areata. Some clones in this sample may be carry-over from other donors' samples.

This clonotype was seen repeatedly, ten times or more. The J gene is TRBJ2-2, the V gene TRBV4-3; 13 bases match TRBD2. With V trimmed by 6 bases and J by 0 bases, 4 bases remained unmatched. This CDR3 is built from 17 residues. The germline V gene encodes CDR1 LGHNA and CDR2 YSLEER. CDR3 coding DNA: TGCGCCAGCAGGGCGACTAGCGGGGGGACGAACACCGGGGAGCTGTTTTTT. Protein sequence: CASRATSGGTNTGELFF.

At least ten counts were recorded for this clonotype. The V call is TRBV20-1, the J call TRBJ2-7; the D gene is possibly TRBD2 (5 bases). CDR1 and CDR2 from the germline V gene are DFQATT and SNEGSKA (reference sequence). This CDR3 has 13 residues. The V gene lost 5 bases and the J gene lost 3 bases, with 14 bases spanning the gap. In DNA, the CDR3 is TGCAGTGCTTCCCCCAGCGGAAACTACGAGCAGTACTTC. Amino acid sequence: CSASPSGNYEQYF.

This clonotype occurred many times. The V call is TRBV7-2, the J call TRBJ2-1; D is undetermined. The ends were cut back, 1 base at V and 9 bases at J, with 16 bases in the middle. The germline CDR1 and CDR2 sequences are SGHTA and FQGNSA. The CDR3 length is 15 residues. The DNA for the CDR3 is TGTGCCAGCAGCTTAGAGGTACTCCCTACGTCTGAGCAGTTCTTC. Protein product: CASSLEVLPTSEQFF.

V usage is TRBV7-3 and J usage is TRBJ2-5, with 8 nucleotides matching TRBD2. The germline V gene has CDR1 SGHTA and CDR2 FQGTGA. J lost 4 bases, V lost 4 bases, and 11 bases had no gene match. The CDR3 has 16 residues. DNA of the CDR3: TGTGCCAGCAGCTCCGTGGGGACTAGTGAGAGAGAGACCCAGTACTTC. It translates to CASSSVGTSERETQYF. The full variable domain, its missing parts supplied by reference TRBV7-3 and TRBJ2-5, is GAGVSQTPSNKVTEKGKYVELRCDPISGHTALYWYRQSLGQGPEFLIYFQGTGAADDSGLPNDRFFAVRPEGSVSTLKIQRTERGDSAVYLCASSSVGTSERETQYFGPGTRLLVL.

This clonotype appeared many times. The rearrangement links TRBV20-1 to TRBJ1-1, with 7 bases aligning to TRBD1. Germline CDR1 reads DFQATT; CDR2 reads SNEGSKA (reference sequence). This CDR3 has 14 amino acids. Trimming at V came to 6 bases and at J to 1 base, leaving 8 bases not matched to a gene. The CDR3 region has the DNA TGCAGTGCACCCCAGGGGGTGAAGAACACTGAAGCTTTCTTT. This translates into CSAPQGVKNTEAFF.

The rearrangement joins TRBV6-1 to TRBJ1-5; D not certain. V was trimmed by 7 bases and J by 3 bases, leaving 7 bases between them. Germline values: CDR1 MNHNS, CDR2 SASEGT. There are 12 residues in the CDR3. The CDR3 DNA reads as TGTGCCAGCACCGATTACAATCAGCCCCAGCATTTT. Amino acids: CASTDYNQPQHF.

This clonotype occurred a few times. V usage is TRBV7-9 and J usage is TRBJ1-1; 9 bases are shared with TRBD1. In germline, CDR1 is SEHNR, CDR2 FQNEAQ (reference sequence). V was pared by 3 bases and J by 5 bases, with 7 bases of the junction left unmatched. The length of the CDR3 is 15 residues. The CDR3 DNA reads TGTGCCAGCAGCTTTCTGGGACAGGGTGGGACTGAAGCTTTCTTT. Amino acids: CASSFLGQGGTEAFF.

This clonotype occurred a few times. The rearrangement joins TRBV6-2 or TRBV6-3 to TRBJ2-3; 11 bases line up with TRBD2. The CDR3 is made up of 15 amino acids. The V and J ends lost 5 bases and 4 bases, in that order; junction bases with no gene match: 5. In germline, CDR1 is MNHEY, CDR2 SVGEGT. DNA for the CDR3: TGTGCCAGCAGTATGGGACTAGCGGCCGCAGATACGCAGTATTTT. Translated: CASSMGLAAADTQYF.

This clonotype was observed at least ten times. V is TRBV3-1 and J is TRBJ2-3; 11 nucleotides match TRBD2. After removal of 4 bases from V and 0 bases from J, the junction contained 3 bases not matched to a gene. The CDR3 has 16 amino acids. Germline CDR1 is LGHDT and CDR2 is YNNKEL (reference sequence). The CDR3 DNA reads as TGTGCCAGCAGCCCGTCTAGCGGGGGGAGCACAGATACGCAGTATTTT. Translated, it gives CASSPSSGGSTDTQYF.

The chain employs TRBV5-1 and TRBJ2-3; 9 bases are shared with TRBD2. CDR1 is SGHRS and CDR2 is YFSETQ in the germline V gene. J was trimmed by 1 base and V by 4 bases; bases with no gene match: 10. This CDR3 is built from 17 residues. The CDR3 DNA reads TGCGCCAGCAGCCCGGGTATAGCGGGGGAAGGCACAGATACGCAGTATTTT. Protein: CASSPGIAGEGTDTQYF.

This clonotype was counted at least ten times. The chain uses TRBV18 and TRBJ2-7, with D uncertain. The CDR3 length is 13 residues. Germline V gives CDR1 KGHSH, CDR2 LQKENI. V was shortened by 2 bases and J by 5 bases, with 10 bases between the two germline ends. Here the CDR3 DNA reads TGTGCCAGCTCACCATACGGTGCGGACGAGCAGTACTTC. Translation gives CASSPYGADEQYF.

This clonotype turned up a few times. This chain connects TRBV12-3 or TRBV12-4 to TRBJ1-2; TRBD1 might be the D (5 bases). V was clipped by 6 bases and J by 4 bases, with 12 bases between them. The CDR3 is 13 amino acids. In DNA form, the CDR3 reads TGTGCCAGCAGCTGGACACCCTCCTATGGCTACACCTTC. Its protein is CASSWTPSYGYTF.

This clonotype was seen many times. The V gene is TRBV7-9, the J gene TRBJ1-1, with D tentatively TRBD1 (6 bases). CDR3 length: 14 residues. Trimming removed 1 base from V and 4 bases from J, with 10 bases in between. Germline assignment: CDR1 SEHNR and CDR2 FQNEAQ (reference sequence). The CDR3 nucleotides read TGTGCCAGCAGCTTAGAAGGGGGGGCCACTGAAGCTTTCTTT. This sequence encodes CASSLEGGATEAFF.

This clonotype was counted many times. This rearrangement joins TRBV12-3 or TRBV12-4 to TRBJ1-5; the D gene is possibly TRBD1 (5 bases). V lost 8 bases and J lost 0, with 14 bases in between. This CDR3 region has 15 residues. The CDR3 coding sequence is TGTGCCAGCGCAGACAGCGACCATAGCAATCAGCCCCAGCATTTT. Amino acids: CASADSDHSNQPQHF.

This clonotype was found a few times. The chain combines TRBV7-9 with TRBJ2-2; TRBD2 is a possible D gene (5 bases). The CDR3 sequence is 16 residues long. Germline CDR1 and CDR2: SEHNR and FQNEAQ (reference sequence). With 4 bases removed from V and 0 bases from J, the gap between germline ends came to 12 bases. The CDR3 DNA is TGTGCCAGCAGCTCAGGACCGGGATCGAACACCGGGGAGCTGTTTTTT. This sequence encodes CASSSGPGSNTGELFF.

This clonotype was seen many times. This sequence joins TRBV6-5 and TRBJ1-1, with D unclear. There are 13 residues in the CDR3. Germline V gene lookup returns CDR1 MNHEY and CDR2 SVGAGI. V lost 0 bases, J lost 1 base, and 3 bases lay in between. The CDR3 here is CASSYSKNTEAFF. In nucleotides, the CDR3 is TGTGCCAGCAGTTACTCCAAGAACACTGAAGCTTTCTTT.

There are a few counts of this clonotype. The V and J genes are TRBV4-3 and TRBJ2-1; 11 nucleotides agree with TRBD2. Germline V gene data show CDR1 as LGHNA and CDR2 as YSLEER. The CDR3 is made up of 21 amino acids. The J segment lost 10 bases and the V segment lost 0 bases, leaving 23 bases of the junction unmatched. The CDR3 sequence: CASSQDVVPSTRASGGWEQFF. As DNA, the CDR3 is TGCGCCAGCAGCCAAGACGTGGTACCCTCCACTAGGGCTAGCGGGGGGTGGGAGCAGTTCTTC.

Here the CDR3 DNA reads TGCAGCGTTGACACGCCGGGACAGGGATCTGGAAACACCATATATTTT. Protein product: CSVDTPGQGSGNTIYF. V usage is TRBV29-1 and J usage is TRBJ1-3, with TRBD1 identical over 9 bases. V trimming: 3 bases; J trimming: 1 base; junction bases outside the gene matches: 7. The CDR3 length is 16 residues. Per germline, CDR1 SQVTM and CDR2 ANQGSEA.

Here the CDR3 reads CASSLRWAQEETQYF. The DNA for the CDR3 is TGCGCCAGCAGCCTCCGGTGGGCGCAGGAGGAGACCCAGTACTTC. The J gene is TRBJ2-5, the V gene TRBV5-1; D gene ambiguous. Germline CDR1 and CDR2: SGHRS and YFSETQ. The CDR3 has 15 residues. Deletions cut 4 bases from V and 5 bases from J, with 18 bases between. Using reference TRBV5-1 and TRBJ2-5 for the parts outside the CDR3, the full variable domain is KAGVTQTPRYLIKTRGQQVTLSCSPISGHRSVSWYQQTPGQGLQFLFEYFSETQRNKGNFPGRFSGRQFSNSRSEMNVSTLELGDSALYLCASSLRWAQEETQYFGPGTRLLVL.

This clonotype has ten or more counts. The rearrangement links TRBV6-5 to TRBJ1-3, with a tentative D call TRBD1 (5 bases). CDR1 is MNHEY and CDR2 is SVGAGI in the germline V gene. The V gene lost 4 bases and the J gene lost 0 bases, with 13 bases spanning the gap. The CDR3 contains 16 residues. The CDR3 sequence is CASSSGGASSGNTIYF. CDR3 DNA sequence: TGTGCCAGCAGTTCAGGAGGGGCGTCCTCTGGAAACACCATATATTTT.

CDR3 bases: TGTGCCGGAAGCAGAACTGAAGCTTTCTTT. Amino acid sequence: CAGSRTEAFF. The rearrangement joins TRBV30 to TRBJ1-1; D gene uncertain. Trimming took 8 bases from V and 5 from J, leaving 9 bases between them. Germline CDR1 GTSNPN, CDR2 SVGIG (reference sequence). This CDR3 spans 10 amino acids.

At least ten counts were recorded for this clonotype. The rearrangement links TRBV29-1 to TRBJ2-2; D gene uncertain. There are 14 residues in the CDR3. From germline, CDR1 is SQVTM and CDR2 ANQGSEA. The V end was cut by 7 bases, the J end by 6 bases, with 18 bases between. CDR3 in amino acids: CSALRQIGAGELFF. CDR3 sequence (DNA): TGCAGCGCCCTACGGCAGATTGGGGCCGGGGAGCTGTTTTTT.

The chain uses TRBV19 and TRBJ2-1; 11 nucleotides align to TRBD2. CDR3 size: 15 residues. V lost 10 bases and J lost 3; bases outside the gene matches: 8. Germline CDR1 is LNHDA and CDR2 is SQIVND (reference sequence). In nucleotides, the CDR3 is TGTGCCACCCATGGGCTAGCGGGGGGCTACAATGAGCAGTTCTTC. Translating it yields CATHGLAGGYNEQFF.

This rearrangement joins TRBV5-1 to TRBJ2-6; TRBD1 agrees at 10 bases. CDR3 length: 20 residues. V lost 4 bases to trimming and J lost 0 bases; unmatched junction nucleotides: 13. Germline V CDR1 and CDR2: SGHRS, YFSETQ. CDR3 sequence: CASSLRQGASPNSGANVLTF. CDR3 in DNA: TGCGCCAGCAGCCTCCGACAGGGGGCCTCCCCGAACTCTGGGGCCAACGTCCTGACTTTC. The entire variable domain, with the rest obtained from reference TRBV5-1 and TRBJ2-6, is as follows: KAGVTQTPRYLIKTRGQQVTLSCSPISGHRSVSWYQQTPGQGLQFLFEYFSETQRNKGNFPGRFSGRQFSNSRSEMNVSTLELGDSALYLCASSLRQGASPNSGANVLTFGAGSRLTVL.